The 20 T cell receptor beta chains in this list originate from one sample, sequenced in a study of blood T cell repertoires in COVID-19. Here immunoSEQ multiplex PCR was the method, and the copy in TCRdb shows in-frame clones only, minus some. Of some 130,000 clones listed, around 89% were seen once; the top ten hold approximately 10%. The sequenced material came from peripheral blood. Receptors were obtained from a man aged 45-65 years with acute or convalescent COVID-19.

This rearrangement joins TRBV27 to TRBJ1-5, with D possibly being TRBD1 (5 bases). The V end lost 2 bases, the J end lost 4 bases, and 9 bases lay between the germline ends. Germline CDR1 MNHEY, CDR2 SMNVEV (reference sequence). This CDR3 spans 14 amino acids. CDR3 nucleotides: TGTGCCAGCAGTTTAGCAGGGCGTAATCAGCCCCAGCATTTT. Protein sequence: CASSLAGRNQPQHF.

This clone was recorded once. Other DNA sequences in the sample encode the same CDR3. This chain links TRBV15 with TRBJ1-5; D is unclear. The germline V gene encodes CDR1 LNHNV and CDR2 YYDKDF (reference sequence). The CDR3 has 15 residues. V gave up 0 bases and J gave up 0 bases, with 6 bases separating them. The CDR3 DNA follows: TGTGCCACCAGCAGAGATCGTAGTAGCAATCAGCCCCAGCATTTT. Translating gives CATSRDRSSNQPQHF.

The gene calls are TRBV2 and TRBJ1-1, with D possibly TRBD1 on 5 matching bases. This CDR3 has 13 amino acids. V was trimmed by 5 bases and J by 1 base, leaving 8 bases between them. The germline V gene has CDR1 SNHLY and CDR2 FYNNEI. The CDR3 loop is CASSLDKNTEAFF. CDR3 coding DNA: TGTGCCAGCAGTCTGGACAAGAACACTGAAGCTTTCTTT.

The rearrangement links TRBV4-2 to TRBJ1-4; unclear D gene. V shed 1 base and J shed 8 bases, with 8 bases lying between them. Germline loops: CDR1 LGHNA, CDR2 YNFKEQ. CDR3 length: 13 amino acids. CDR3 in amino acids: CASSQGLVEKLFF. CDR3 sequence (DNA): TGTGCCAGCAGCCAAGGTCTAGTCGAAAAACTGTTTTTT.

This clone was recorded only once. The CDR3 coding sequence is TGTGCCAGCAGCTTAGTTTCAGGCGGGGAGCTGTTTTTT. Translating it yields CASSLVSGGELFF. The rearrangement joins TRBV11-2 to TRBJ2-2; D is unclear. Per the germline V gene, CDR1 is SGHAT and CDR2 is FQNNGV. The CDR3 runs 13 residues. The V and J ends lost 1 base and 7 bases respectively, with 7 bases between them.

This rearrangement joins TRBV9 to TRBJ2-1; D is possibly TRBD2 (6 bases). The CDR3 has 15 amino acids. Germline loops: CDR1 SGDLS, CDR2 YYNGEE. The V end lost 3 bases, the J end lost 2 bases, and 12 bases lay between the germline ends. The chain's CDR3 is CASSGSGATYNEQFF. The DNA for the CDR3 is TGTGCCAGCAGCGGTTCGGGAGCCACCTACAATGAGCAGTTCTTC.

The chain recombines TRBV11-1 with TRBJ1-4; TRBD1 agrees at 9 bases. CDR1 and CDR2 from the germline V gene are SGHAT and FQDESV (reference sequence). V was pared by 5 bases and J by 6 bases, with 4 bases of the junction left unmatched. This CDR3 comprises 14 residues. The CDR3 region is CASSQGQGDEKLFF. The CDR3, as DNA: TGTGCCAGCAGCCAGGGACAGGGTGATGAAAAACTGTTTTTT. The whole variable domain, remainder taken from reference TRBV11-1 and TRBJ1-4, is EAEVAQSPRYKITEKSQAVAFWCDPISGHATLYWYRQILGQGPELLVQFQDESVVDDSQLPKDRFSAERLKGVDSTLKIQPAELGDSAMYLCASSQGQGDEKLFFGSGTQLSVL.

The chain has TRBV7-9 and TRBJ2-5; 11 nucleotides agree with TRBD2. This CDR3 spans 14 amino acids. V shed 8 bases and J 5 bases; nucleotides not matched to a gene: 7. Germline CDR1 is SEHNR and CDR2 is FQNEAQ (reference sequence). The CDR3 region has the DNA TGTGCCAGCCGACTTAGCGGGGGGGAGGAGACCCAGTACTTC. Encoded protein: CASRLSGGEETQYF.

This clone was recorded only once. J is TRBJ1-1 and V is TRBV20-1; no clear D gene. With 3 bases removed from V and 5 bases from J, the gap between germline ends came to 10 bases. In germline, CDR1 is DFQATT, CDR2 SNEGSKA (reference sequence). The CDR3 has 12 amino acids. CDR3 nucleotides: TGCAGTGCTAGTGTCCGCGGGACTGAAGCTTTCTTT. Protein: CSASVRGTEAFF.

The chain is built from TRBV5-4 and TRBJ2-5; 10 bases fit TRBD2. V lost 5 bases, J lost 5 bases, and 18 bases stayed unmatched. Germline V gene sequence: CDR1 SGHNT, CDR2 YYREEE (reference sequence). This CDR3 has 18 residues. In DNA form, the CDR3 reads TGTGCCAGCAGAAACATTTACGGAGCGGGAGGGCGGCGGGAGACCCAGTACTTC. The encoded protein is CASRNIYGAGGRRETQYF.

The chain recombines TRBV30 with TRBJ1-2; 9 bases line up with TRBD1. Per the germline V gene, CDR1 is GTSNPN and CDR2 is SVGIG (reference sequence). This CDR3 contains 16 residues. V lost 3 bases and J lost 5; bases outside the gene matches: 13. CDR3 sequence: CAWRGDRDRVEYGYTF. The CDR3 region has the DNA TGTGCCTGGAGGGGAGACCGGGACAGGGTAGAGTATGGCTACACCTTC.

This chain links TRBV11-3 with TRBJ1-1; D possibly corresponds to TRBD1 (6 bases). This CDR3 is 15 amino acids long. The germline V gene has CDR1 SGHNT and CDR2 YENEEA. With 5 bases removed from V and 1 base from J, the gap between germline ends came to 14 bases. CDR3 coding DNA: TGTGCCAGCAGCCTCCAAGGACAGACGAACACTGAAGCTTTCTTT. Residues: CASSLQGQTNTEAFF.

A note on this clone: Its ends do not fully match the called genes, so a read error is possible. The rearrangement joins TRBV11-3 to TRBJ2-3; 11 positions agree with TRBD2. The germline CDR1 and CDR2 sequences are SGHNT and YENEEA. CDR3 length: 14 residues. The CDR3 nucleotides are TGTGCCAGCACCTTAGCGGGGGGGACGGATACGCAGTATTTT. Amino acids: CASTLAGGTDTQYF.

This sequence joins TRBV5-8 and TRBJ1-1; possible D gene TRBD1, 6 bases. Trimming stripped 1 base from V and 3 bases from J, with 16 bases between. From germline, CDR1 is SGHTS and CDR2 YDEGEE. This CDR3 is 16 amino acids long. The CDR3 region has the DNA TGTGCCAGCAGCTTGTTGGGCAGGGGACCTTACACTGAAGCTTTCTTT. This translates into CASSLLGRGPYTEAFF.

The rearrangement uses TRBV5-1 and TRBJ1-5; TRBD1 matches at 8 bases. Trimming at V came to 1 base and at J to 5 bases, leaving 5 bases not matched to a gene. This CDR3 contains 15 residues. Germline V gene lookup returns CDR1 SGHRS and CDR2 YFSETQ. In DNA form, the CDR3 reads TGCGCCAGCAGCTTGACGACAGGGGCTTATCAGCCCCAGCATTTT. The encoded protein is CASSLTTGAYQPQHF.

The J gene is TRBJ2-5, the V gene TRBV24-1, with 8 nucleotides matching TRBD1. V lost 4 bases and J lost 0; bases outside the gene matches: 3. This CDR3 contains 15 residues. In germline, CDR1 is KGHDR, CDR2 SFDVKD. The CDR3 spells CATSEGQGYQETQYF. The CDR3 bases are TGTGCCACCAGTGAAGGACAGGGCTACCAAGAGACCCAGTACTTC.

Here the CDR3 DNA reads TGTGCCAGCAGCGTAGGAGGGGAGGGGACGGGCCTATTCGGCATTCAGTACTTC. Protein: CASSVGGEGTGLFGIQYF. The V gene is TRBV9, the J gene TRBJ2-4; TRBD2 aligns across 7 bases. The V and J ends lost 0 bases and 9 bases, in that order; junction bases with no gene match: 18. Germline lookup yields CDR1 SGDLS and CDR2 YYNGEE. The CDR3 runs 18 residues. Filled out from reference TRBV9 and TRBJ2-4, the complete variable domain reads DSGVTQTPKHLITATGQRVTLRCSPRSGDLSVYWYQQSLDQGLQFLIQYYNGEERAKGNILERFSAQQFPDLHSELNLSSLELGDSALYFCASSVGGEGTGLFGIQYFGAGTRLSVL.

The gene calls are TRBV2 and TRBJ1-4, with 7 bases lining up with TRBD1. With V trimmed by 1 base and J by 7 bases, 3 bases remained unmatched. The CDR3 covers 14 residues. Germline CDR1 and CDR2: SNHLY and FYNNEI. CDR3 sequence (DNA): TGTGCCAGCAGTGAAGTGACAGGGAGTGAAAAACTGTTTTTT. Translated, it gives CASSEVTGSEKLFF.

The chain uses TRBV5-1 and TRBJ1-4; 10 nucleotides align to TRBD1. This CDR3 is 17 amino acids long. Germline V CDR1 and CDR2: SGHRS, YFSETQ. J gave up 7 bases and V 0 bases, and 9 bases lay outside the gene matches. CDR3 nucleotides: TGCGCCAGCAGCTTGGAACGGGACAGGGGTCTGGGTGAAAAACTGTTTTTT. Its protein product is CASSLERDRGLGEKLFF.

J is TRBJ1-3 and V is TRBV19; 7 nucleotides agree with TRBD1. Germline V gives CDR1 LNHDA, CDR2 SQIVND (reference sequence). The V segment lost 3 bases and the J segment 5 bases; nucleotides outside the gene matches: 7. The CDR3 runs to 15 residues. CDR3: CASSIARDRRNTIYF. The DNA for the CDR3 is TGTGCCAGTAGTATCGCACGGGACAGAAGAAACACCATATATTTT.